This T cell receptor beta chain was observed in a study of blood T cell repertoires in COVID-19. Whole-study context: Samples of COVID-19 (acute and convalescent) were obtained from the United States, Italy and Spain. PBMCs, B-cell-depleted T cells, or T cells provided the cDNA or gDNA that made up the material.

The CDR3 spans 15 residues. Germline loops: CDR1 SGHRS, CDR2 YFSETQ. V was clipped by 0 bases and J by 5 bases, with 12 bases between them. In the original processing: By means of reference gene primer amplification, nucleated cell counts were estimated. TCRdb keeps only in-frame clones here, not all; method: immunoSEQ multiplex PCR. From that table come the V and J calls and clone size; the DNA was used to work out D and trimming. The sample records approximately 40,000 clones, 90% being singletons. This chain links TRBV5-1 with TRBJ2-1, with no clear D. The sample comprised peripheral blood. This clonotype was obtained from a human donor in a cohort sampled during active COVID-19. The CDR3 sequence: CASSLAVLLNNEQFF. CDR3 sequence (DNA): TGCGCCAGCAGCTTGGCTGTACTACTTAACAATGAGCAGTTCTTC.